This TCR beta chain derives from a study of T cell responses to AZD1222 COVID-19 vaccine. TCRdb keeps only in-frame clones here, not all; method: immunoSEQ multiplex PCR. The table records some 170,000 clones, approximately 92% of them present only once. Study conclusions and caveats: At study baseline, merely six AZD1222 recipients were seropositive. The study reported that nearly half of spike-specific TCRs target unmutated variant regions.

This clone was detected only once. Antigen specificity is unknown. Trimming removed 4 bases from V and 1 base from J; junction bases left unmatched: 10. Looked up from germline, CDR1 is SGDLS and CDR2 is YYNGEE. The CDR3 sequence is 17 residues long. This receptor was identified in an adult in good health. This rearrangement joins TRBV9 to TRBJ2-5; 10 positions agree with TRBD1. The sequences come from peripheral blood, collected on day 0 of AZD1222 vaccination. The DNA of the CDR3 is TGTGCCAGCAGCCATGGAGGAGGGACAGGGGTCCAAGAGACCCAGTACTTC. The encoded protein is CASSHGGGTGVQETQYF.